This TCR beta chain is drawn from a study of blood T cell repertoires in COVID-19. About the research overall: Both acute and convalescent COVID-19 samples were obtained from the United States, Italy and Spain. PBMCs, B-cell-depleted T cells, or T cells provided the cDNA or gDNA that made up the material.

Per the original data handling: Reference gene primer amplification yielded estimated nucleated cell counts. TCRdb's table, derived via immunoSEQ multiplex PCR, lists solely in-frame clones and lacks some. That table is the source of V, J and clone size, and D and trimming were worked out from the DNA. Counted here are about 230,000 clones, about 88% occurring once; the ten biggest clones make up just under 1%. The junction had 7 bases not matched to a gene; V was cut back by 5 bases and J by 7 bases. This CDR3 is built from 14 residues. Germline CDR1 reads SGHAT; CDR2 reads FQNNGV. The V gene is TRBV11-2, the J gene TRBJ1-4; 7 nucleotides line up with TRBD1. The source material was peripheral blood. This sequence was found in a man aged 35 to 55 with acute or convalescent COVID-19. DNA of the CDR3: TGTGCCAGCAGCCCGACAGGGCTGAGTGAAAAACTGTTTTTT. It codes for CASSPTGLSEKLFF. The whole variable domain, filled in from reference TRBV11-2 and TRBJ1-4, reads EAGVAQSPRYKIIEKRQSVAFWCNPISGHATLYWYQQILGQGPKLLIQFQNNGVVDDSQLPKDRFSAERLKGVDSTLKIQPAKLEDSAVYLCASSPTGLSEKLFFGSGTQLSVL.